The TCR beta chain described here comes from a study of shared clonotypes between healthy human individuals (dated by TCRdb to about 2020). Looking at the study overall: The cohort comprised a couple of women and a few men aged 18 to 49 years. Per donor, leukapheresis produced somewhere between about 0.94 and 9.5 billion PBMCs. Different laboratories and diverse techniques were used to prepare libraries and sequence TCR repertoires, to increase sequencing depth and limit assay-specific biases. Blood TCR repertoires of roughly five healthy adults were deeply sequenced to estimate repertoire size and the extent of clonotype sharing between individuals. For each donor, three plates each were used for CD4 naive and CD4 memory, two plates were used for CD8 naive, and one plate was used for CD8 memory. General study outcomes and caveats: Clonotypes shared by all four sorted-subset donors showed higher generation probabilities than non-shared clonotypes. The small number of donors limited the genetic and exposure-history diversity represented. Only blood was sampled, and tissue TCR repertoires likely differ from those in blood. Based on pairwise subsampling, the degree of clonotype sharing among donors was expected to be affected by sequencing depth. Naive subsets generally had larger estimated clonotype richness than memory subsets. Even with the large sequencing depth, rarefaction of the sorted-subset datasets indicated that sequencing was incomplete. Sharing across a few donors was observed for approximately 5% of naive CD4, less than 4% of naive CD8, 2% to 2.5% of memory CD4, and less than 0.45% of memory CD8 clonotypes.

Using the deep immunoSEQ assay, TCR CDR3 regions were amplified from genomic DNA by multiplex PCR. Extracted genomic DNA from each cell subset was distributed evenly across all wells of several immunoSEQ 96-well plates, and each plate was treated as a replicate. Each replicate PCR for sorted subsets received about 220 ng genomic DNA, equal to about 30,000 T cell genomes. The purified libraries were quantified using a Qubit 3.0 fluorometer, sized with a Bioanalyzer 2100, and then quantified again using the KAPA Library Quantification kit. A separate single-read 150-cycle Illumina NextSeq 550 flow cell was used to sequence each immunoSEQ 96-well plate. In the authors' own workflow: Because only junctional sequences without quality scores were contained in the immunoSEQ output, filtering matching that applied to full-length reads could not be performed. To assign V/J genes and CDR3, sequences were annotated using PyIR, a Python wrapper for IgBLAST v1.9, with IMGT germline references. Reads were removed for weak V/J assignments (E-value above 1e-6), missing CDR3, stop codons, out-of-frame junctions, or ambiguous translated residues. V3J clonotypes were defined by identical inferred V gene, J gene, and CDR3 amino acid sequence. To compute the percentage overlap between repertoires, the number of shared unique clonotypes was divided by the size of the smaller repertoire. Repertoire richness was assessed with RTK rarefaction, the Chao1 estimator, and Recon v2.1 estimates of unobserved clonotypes. For all TCRbeta clonotypes obtained by the gDNA method from a handful of donors, generation probabilities were computed with OLGA. Entries here come from immuneACCESS through TCRdb and include only in-frame sequences with V and J called. Some clones fail to appear in such tables; in the studies checked, an unresolved V gene covers under half of the shortfall, and the cause of the remainder is unknown. That table supplies the V and J calls and clone size; D and trimming were determined from the DNA. In this sample the table shows 600,000 to 750,000 clones, around 70% of which occur a single time. Less than 2% of the sample is held by the ten biggest clonotypes.

The germline ends are 9 bases apart after V is trimmed by 0 bases and J by 5 bases. CDR3 length: 14 amino acids, cysteine to phenylalanine. The kept DNA is CDR3 alone, 42 bases in frame from the first base. CDR1 and CDR2 are drawn from the germline V gene: SGHRS, YFSETQ. The donors were healthy, HIV-negative adults who had no recently reported acute infections or vaccinations. Every donor was a Caucasian adult living in Nashville, Tennessee, USA. Magnetic negative selection was used to enrich CD4+ T cells, after which naive cells were positively selected on CD45RA and the negative fraction became the memory subset. Blood was collected by leukapheresis, and PBMCs were isolated by Ficoll-Histopaque density gradient centrifugation and then cryopreserved in liquid nitrogen vapor phase. Analytical flow cytometry was used to check the purity and quantity of every magnetically sorted T cell population. Genomic DNA was isolated from every sorted fraction and measured by UV absorbance on a Nanodrop 2000c.

As regards this clone: Its antigen specificity is not known. The input lacks base qualities; no much larger clone sits a single base away.

This chain joins TRBV5-1 to TRBJ2-1; tentative D gene TRBD1, with 5 bases matching. Sequencing was done on a sample of memory CD4+ T cells sorted from blood. The cell subset or site label, as the study defines it: CD45RA-negative fraction. This receptor was obtained from a woman under 40 in good health. CDR3 sequence: CASSLGQGDNEQFF. In nucleotides, the sequence is TGCGCCAGCAGCTTGGGCCAAGGGGACAATGAGCAGTTCTTC.